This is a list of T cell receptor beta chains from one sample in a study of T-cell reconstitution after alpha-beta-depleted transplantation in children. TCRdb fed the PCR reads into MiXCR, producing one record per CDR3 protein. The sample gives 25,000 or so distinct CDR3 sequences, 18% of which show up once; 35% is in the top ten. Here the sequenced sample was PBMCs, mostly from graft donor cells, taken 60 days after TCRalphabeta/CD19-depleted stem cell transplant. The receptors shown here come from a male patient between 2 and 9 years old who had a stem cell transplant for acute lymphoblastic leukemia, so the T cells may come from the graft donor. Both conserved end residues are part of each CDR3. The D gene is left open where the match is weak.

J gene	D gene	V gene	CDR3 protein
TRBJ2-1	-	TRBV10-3	CAIIGELSYNEQFF
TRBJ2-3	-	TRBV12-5	CASGRDGGADTQYF
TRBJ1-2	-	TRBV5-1	CASSLAQPRSYGYTF
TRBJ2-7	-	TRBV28	CAVRGGAPYEQYF
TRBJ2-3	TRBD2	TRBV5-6	CASSSLAGGFTDTQYF
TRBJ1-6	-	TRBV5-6	CASGPGLYNSPLHF
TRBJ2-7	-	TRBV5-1	CASSPKTPPVAEQYF
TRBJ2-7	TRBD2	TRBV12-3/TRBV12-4	CASSSSAGAAYEQYF
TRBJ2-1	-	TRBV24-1	CATSPNSPSYNEQFF
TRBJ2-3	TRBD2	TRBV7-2	CASSPIGTSGSAQYF
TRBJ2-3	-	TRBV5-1	CASSLGGTDTQYF
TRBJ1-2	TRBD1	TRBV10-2	CASDTGTGGDGYTF
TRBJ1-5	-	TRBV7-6	CASSSTDWGPQHF
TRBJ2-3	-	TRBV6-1	CASSAHRADTQYF
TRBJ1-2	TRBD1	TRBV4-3	CASSPMTGEYGYTF
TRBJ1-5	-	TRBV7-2	CASSYGPYSNQPQHF
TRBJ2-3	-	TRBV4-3	CASSQGRGLTDTQYF
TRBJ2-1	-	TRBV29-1	CSVAVAASYNEQFF
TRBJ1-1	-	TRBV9	CASSVGTRGLMNTEAFF
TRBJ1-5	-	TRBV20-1	CSARANSNQPQHF
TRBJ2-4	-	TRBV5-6	CASSYTGQLAKNIQYF
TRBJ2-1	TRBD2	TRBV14	CASSQGRFTSGDPLEQFF
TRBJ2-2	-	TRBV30	CAWGVIDTGELFF
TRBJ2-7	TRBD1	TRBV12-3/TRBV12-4	CASSLASGTGSYEQYF
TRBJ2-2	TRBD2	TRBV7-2	CASSLTSGANTGELFF
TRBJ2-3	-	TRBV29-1	CSVGQTFSTDTQYF
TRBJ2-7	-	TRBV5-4	CASSLAAVGEQYF
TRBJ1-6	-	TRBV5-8	CASSLDRIVGNSPLHF